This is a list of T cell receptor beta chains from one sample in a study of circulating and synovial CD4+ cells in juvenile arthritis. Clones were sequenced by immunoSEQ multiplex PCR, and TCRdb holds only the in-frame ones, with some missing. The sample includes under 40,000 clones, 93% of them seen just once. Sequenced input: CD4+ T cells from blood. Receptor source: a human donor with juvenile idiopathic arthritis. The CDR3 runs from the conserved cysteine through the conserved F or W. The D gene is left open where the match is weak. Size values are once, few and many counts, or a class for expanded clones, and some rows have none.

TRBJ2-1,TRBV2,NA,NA,CASSPFSGLHNEQFF,TGTGCCAGCAGCCCTTTTAGCGGACTTCACAATGAGCAGTTCTTC
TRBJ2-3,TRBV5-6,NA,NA,CASSFGPTVDTQYF,TGTGCCAGCAGCTTCGGTCCCACAGTAGATACGCAGTATTTT
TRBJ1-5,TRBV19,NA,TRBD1,CASSITGGSQPQHF,TGTGCCAGTAGTATAACAGGGGGGAGTCAGCCCCAGCATTTT
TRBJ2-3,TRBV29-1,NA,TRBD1,CSVRTGQGTDTQYF,TGCAGCGTTCGAACGGGACAGGGCACAGATACGCAGTATTTT
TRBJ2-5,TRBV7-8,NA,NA,CASSSQAGALGETQYF,TGTGCCAGCAGCTCCCAGGCGGGGGCGTTAGGAGAGACCCAGTACTTC
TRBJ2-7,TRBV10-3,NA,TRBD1,CANAPDRVSYEQYF,TGTGCCAACGCTCCGGACAGGGTATCCTACGAGCAGTACTTC
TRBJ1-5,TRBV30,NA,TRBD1,CAWNGQGDQPQHF,TGTGCCTGGAACGGACAGGGGGACCAGCCCCAGCATTTT
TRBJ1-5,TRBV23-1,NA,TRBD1,CASSHSTGSQHF,TGCGCCAGCAGTCACTCGACAGGGTCCCAGCATTTT
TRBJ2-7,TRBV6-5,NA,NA,CASSLTDLSSYEQYF,TGTGCCAGCAGTTTGACTGACCTCAGCTCCTACGAGCAGTACTTC
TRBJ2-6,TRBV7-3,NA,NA,CASSPSSGANVLTF,TGTGCCAGCAGCCCCAGCTCTGGGGCCAACGTCCTGACTTTC
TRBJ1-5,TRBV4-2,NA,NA,CASSQGGLGAAQPQHF,TGTGCCAGCAGCCAAGGGGGCCTGGGGGCCGCTCAGCCCCAGCATTTT
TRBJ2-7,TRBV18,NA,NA,CASSPPSTGSEQYF,TGTGCCAGCTCACCACCGTCCACGGGATCCGAGCAGTACTTC
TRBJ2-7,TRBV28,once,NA,CASDSSSYEQYF,TGTGCCAGCGACTCGAGCTCCTACGAGCAGTACTTC